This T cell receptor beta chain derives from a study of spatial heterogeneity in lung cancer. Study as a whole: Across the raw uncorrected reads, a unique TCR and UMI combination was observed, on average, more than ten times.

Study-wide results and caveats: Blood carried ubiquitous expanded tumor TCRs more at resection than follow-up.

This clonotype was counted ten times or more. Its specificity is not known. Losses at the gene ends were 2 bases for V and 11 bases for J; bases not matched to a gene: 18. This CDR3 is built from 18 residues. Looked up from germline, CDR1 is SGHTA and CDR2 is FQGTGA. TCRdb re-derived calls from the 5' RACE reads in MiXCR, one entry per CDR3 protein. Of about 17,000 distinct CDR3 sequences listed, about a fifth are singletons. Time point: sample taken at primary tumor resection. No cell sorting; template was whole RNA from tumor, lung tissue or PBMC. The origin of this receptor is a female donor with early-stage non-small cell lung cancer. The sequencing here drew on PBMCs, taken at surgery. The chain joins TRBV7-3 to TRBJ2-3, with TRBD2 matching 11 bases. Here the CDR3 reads CASSLDIRSSGRHGGQYF. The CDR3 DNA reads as TGTGCCAGCAGCTTAGATATCCGGTCTAGCGGGAGGCACGGAGGGCAGTATTTT.